This T cell receptor beta chain was profiled in a study of cytomegalovirus exposure and HLA in healthy donors (dated by TCRdb to 2016 to 2017). The study in broad terms: According to a later analysis, the roughly 130 validation repertoires were produced on the same platform as the approximately 600 repertoires of the first cohort. The study was designed to test whether signatures of past pathogen exposure could be identified by cataloging public T cell receptors. A separate validation cohort of about 110 different subjects was used in addition to the approximately 700-subject first cohort. High-throughput TCR immunosequencing, statistical association of individual TCRs with disease status, and machine learning were combined to predict cytomegalovirus infection status.

The cysteine opens and the phenylalanine closes a CDR3 of 16 amino acids. Of all the DNA, just the CDR3 is kept, 48 bases in frame from base 1. Cut back by 3 bases and 0 bases, the V and J ends lie 12 bases apart. The germline V gene yields SGDLS for CDR1 and YYNGEE for CDR2. Broad study findings and their caveats: The authors suggested that the approach could potentially be generalized to other disease states and immunological phenotypes. Most TCR sequences were seen in very few donors, while some public TCRs were found in many individuals. The classifier was reported to diagnose cytomegalovirus status with high specificity and sensitivity in both the original and validation cohorts. A later analysis had no HLA typing for the validation cohort, so co-occurrence there was scored across all 120 or so repertoires. Subsequent analysis determined that TCRs grouped into clusters in the first cohort also showed a tendency toward co-occurrence across the roughly 120 validation repertoires, and about 93% of cluster scores exceeded 0. In the study, 150 to 200 TCR beta chains were listed as associated with cytomegalovirus. In vitro tests confirmed that a few of the cytomegalovirus-associated TCR beta chains recognize cytomegalovirus antigens.

The library was made by the immunoSEQ multiplex PCR assay. The authors' analysis ran thus. A statistical classification framework was built for diagnosing cytomegalovirus status from the catalog of TCR beta chain sequences. Not all clones reach the TCRdb copy of this immuneACCESS table, which keeps in-frame sequences only. Checked studies attribute under half of the gap to unresolved V genes and leave the rest unexplained. V and J calls and clone size are given by that table; D and trimming were obtained from the DNA. Recorded for this sample are about 110,000 clones; roughly 88% of them occurred a single time. In total, the top ten clones hold approximately 1.4% of the sample. Details on this clone: The antigen this receptor binds is unknown. There are no base qualities to consult, and no much larger clone falls within one base.

The donors belonged to the validation cohort of about 110 subjects, which was separate from the roughly 700-subject first cohort. The rearranged segments are TRBV9 and TRBJ2-2; the D region possibly corresponds to TRBD1 (5 bases align). Input material: PBMCs. The clonotype was recovered from a woman in her 30s in good health and CMV-seropositive. CDR3 protein: CASSAQGGPNTGELFF. The sequence in DNA is TGTGCCAGCAGCGCCCAGGGTGGGCCGAACACCGGGGAGCTGTTTTTT.